This T cell receptor beta chain was documented in a study of blood T cell repertoires in COVID-19. A Seattle source enrolled patients during active infection and followed them longitudinally. Between the trimmed V and J ends, which lost 1 base and 9 bases, there was a span of 13 bases. Looked up from germline, CDR1 is SGHTA and CDR2 is FQGNSA. There are 14 residues in the CDR3. Here immunoSEQ multiplex PCR was the method, and the copy in TCRdb shows in-frame clones only, minus some. The sample includes approximately 330,000 clones, approximately 90% of them seen just once. The sequence was obtained from a man under 40 with COVID-19, enrolled during active disease. V and J are TRBV7-2 and TRBJ2-4, with D possibly TRBD2 on 6 matching bases. The sequencing input was peripheral blood. This CDR3 reads CASSLVNGGGIQYF. The CDR3 DNA follows: TGTGCCAGCAGCTTAGTAAACGGGGGTGGCATTCAGTACTTC.